The present T cell receptor (beta chain) was sequenced within a study of shared clonotypes between healthy human individuals. Some clones are missing from TCRdb's copy, which holds only in-frame ones; the method was immunoSEQ multiplex PCR. The repertoire holds about 2 million clones, 90% to 95% seen once, with around 0.13% in the top ten. V lost 9 bases, J lost 5 bases, and 7 bases stayed unmatched. CDR1 and CDR2 (germline): SGHTA, FQGNSA. The CDR3 covers 14 residues. The chain carries TRBV7-2 and TRBJ1-6, with TRBD1 matching 7 bases. This clonotype was obtained from a man younger than 30 in good health. Sequenced: naive CD4+ T cells sorted from blood. Indicated subset: CD45RA+ positively selected. The CDR3 is CASGRDSHNSPLHF. The CDR3 nucleotides read TGTGCCAGTGGTAGGGACAGCCATAATTCACCCCTCCACTTT.